The next 17 T cell receptor beta chains were all read from a single sample in a study of T-cell memory formation after mild COVID-19. From the 5' RACE reads, TCRdb called clonotypes with MiXCR, one entry per CDR3 protein. The sample carries fewer than 250,000 distinct CDR3 sequences, about 27% recorded once. Specimen: PBMCs or a T cell subset sorted from them (not recorded which). The origin of the receptors is an adult woman who had mild COVID-19 (a few samples of this study predate the infection). Cell type and time point are not known.

This sequence joins TRBV9 and TRBJ2-7, with D perhaps TRBD1 (7 bases). V was cut by 4 bases and J by 9 bases, with 17 bases left in between. Germline CDR1 reads SGDLS; CDR2 reads YYNGEE. The CDR3 is made up of 13 amino acids. The CDR3 here is CASSPTGVEGQYF. CDR3 DNA: TGTGCCAGCAGCCCAACAGGGGTGGAGGGGCAGTACTTC.

This clonotype was seen only a few times. V is TRBV2 and J is TRBJ2-4; perhaps TRBD2 as D (7 bases). The CDR3 extends over 15 amino acids. Trimming stripped 6 bases from V and 0 bases from J, with 12 bases between. Per germline, CDR1 SNHLY and CDR2 FYNNEI. For the CDR3, the DNA is TGTGCCAGCAGCCCCGGGGGGCTAGCCAAAAACATTCAGTACTTC. Its translation is CASSPGGLAKNIQYF.

This clonotype appeared a few times. The V and J genes are TRBV7-9 and TRBJ2-7, with 14 bases that match TRBD2. CDR3 length: 17 residues. V was clipped by 3 bases and J by 5 bases; unmatched bases: 9. In germline, CDR1 is SEHNR, CDR2 FQNEAQ (reference sequence). The CDR3 region has the DNA TGTGCCAGCAGCTTCTCGGGACTAGCGGGAGTAAGTAACGAGCAGTACTTC. Translated: CASSFSGLAGVSNEQYF.

The rearrangement links TRBV29-1 to TRBJ2-7; 11 nucleotides match TRBD2. The V segment lost 1 base and the J segment 13 bases; nucleotides outside the gene matches: 3. Per the germline V gene, CDR1 is SQVTM and CDR2 is ANQGSEA. The CDR3 covers 11 residues. The CDR3 protein is CSVEVAGGVYF. CDR3 DNA sequence: TGCAGCGTTGAAGTAGCGGGAGGGGTTTACTTC.

The chain couples TRBV6-5 to TRBJ2-7, with D possibly matching TRBD2 (5 bases). V was clipped by 8 bases and J by 11 bases, with 16 bases between them. The CDR3 is made up of 11 amino acids. CDR1 and CDR2 from the germline V gene are MNHEY and SVGAGI. The CDR3 spells CASSDLRWEYF. Here the CDR3 DNA reads TGTGCCAGCTCGGACTTACGATGGGAGTACTTC.

This chain uses TRBV7-8 with TRBJ1-1, with TRBD1 matching 7 bases. Germline CDR1 is SGHVS and CDR2 is FQNEAQ. Trimming at V came to 2 bases and at J to 0 bases, leaving 6 bases not matched to a gene. This CDR3 region has 16 residues. The CDR3, as DNA: TGTGCCAGCAGCTTACAAGCCGGGACAGTGAACACTGAAGCTTTCTTT. Protein sequence: CASSLQAGTVNTEAFF.

The gene calls are TRBV9 and TRBJ2-3; 11 positions agree with TRBD2. The germline V gene has CDR1 SGDLS and CDR2 YYNGEE. Trimming removed 0 bases from V and 5 bases from J; junction bases left unmatched: 8. The CDR3 length is 17 residues. CDR3 nucleotide sequence: TGTGCCAGCAGCGTAGGTCCCGGGACTAGCGGTGGAGATACGCAGTATTTT. This encodes CASSVGPGTSGGDTQYF. Looking up the rest from reference TRBV9 and TRBJ2-3 gives the full variable domain: DSGVTQTPKHLITATGQRVTLRCSPRSGDLSVYWYQQSLDQGLQFLIQYYNGEERAKGNILERFSAQQFPDLHSELNLSSLELGDSALYFCASSVGPGTSGGDTQYFGPGTRLTVL.

This chain uses TRBV6-6 with TRBJ1-2; D is unresolved. The CDR3 is 12 amino acids. In germline, CDR1 is MNHNY, CDR2 SVGAGI (reference sequence). Trimming shortened V by 2 bases and J by 7 bases, and 8 bases separated the two germline ends. This CDR3 reads CASSYEGSGYTF. DNA for the CDR3: TGTGCCAGCAGTTACGAAGGGTCTGGCTACACCTTC.

The chain carries TRBV18 and TRBJ2-3; 7 positions match TRBD1. The CDR3 contains 13 residues. Looked up from germline, CDR1 is KGHSH and CDR2 is LQKENI. J gave up 4 bases and V 6 bases, and 4 bases lay outside the gene matches. The CDR3 nucleotides read TGTGCCAGCTCCCCCCAGGGGGCAGATACGCAGTATTTT. It encodes CASSPQGADTQYF.

This rearrangement joins TRBV5-4 to TRBJ2-3, with D possibly matching TRBD1 (6 bases). V shed 0 bases and J shed 3 bases, with 17 bases lying between them. This CDR3 is built from 17 residues. Germline-derived CDR1 and CDR2 are SGHNT and YYREEE (reference sequence). For the CDR3, the DNA is TGTGCCAGCAGCTTGGCAGGGGCAGCAGGAAGGACAGATACGCAGTATTTT. Amino acids: CASSLAGAAGRTDTQYF.

In its sample, this clonotype was seen a few times. The chain joins TRBV12-3 or TRBV12-4 to TRBJ2-2; D is uncertain. The CDR3 consists of 15 residues. The ends were cut back, 7 bases at V and 6 bases at J, with 18 bases in the middle. In nucleotides, the CDR3 is TGTGCCAGCACCACCCCAAGCTGGGTCCCCGGGGAGCTGTTTTTT. Residues: CASTTPSWVPGELFF.

Only a few counts were recorded for this clonotype. The chain recombines TRBV9 with TRBJ1-1; 8 nucleotides match TRBD1. This CDR3 is built from 14 residues. The V segment lost 0 bases and the J segment 4 bases; nucleotides outside the gene matches: 2. Germline-derived CDR1 and CDR2 are SGDLS and YYNGEE. CDR3 DNA: TGTGCCAGCAGCGTAGCCACAGGGGGCACTGAAGCTTTCTTT. Translating it yields CASSVATGGTEAFF.

This chain joins TRBV11-2 and TRBJ2-3, with 10 bases aligning to TRBD2. Unmatched junction bases numbered 11, after V lost 5 bases and J lost 0 bases. CDR1 is SGHAT and CDR2 is FQNNGV in the germline V gene. This CDR3 region has 18 residues. CDR3 DNA: TGTGCCAGCAGCGCCGGGACTAGCGTGAGGAGCAGCACAGATACGCAGTATTTT. Residues: CASSAGTSVRSSTDTQYF.

Here the CDR3 DNA reads TGCGCCAGCAGCACAGCGGGAGTGGAGACCGGGGAGCTGTTTTTT. Encoded protein: CASSTAGVETGELFF. The chain has TRBV5-1 and TRBJ2-2; 8 bases line up with TRBD2. The trim removed 4 bases at V and 5 bases at J, leaving 7 bases unmatched. This CDR3 has 15 amino acids. Germline CDR1 and CDR2: SGHRS and YFSETQ.

This clonotype has more than one count but fewer than ten. The V gene is TRBV5-6, the J gene TRBJ2-4; D call uncertain. Germline V CDR1 and CDR2: SGHDT, YYEEEE. Trimming pared 4 bases from V and 3 bases from J, leaving 14 bases between. CDR3 length: 15 residues. The CDR3 sequence is CASSPAFLGKNIQYF. CDR3 in DNA: TGTGCCAGCAGCCCCGCGTTTCTGGGCAAAAACATTCAGTACTTC.

The gene calls are TRBV5-1 and TRBJ2-3; D ambiguous. CDR1 and CDR2 (germline): SGHRS, YFSETQ. CDR3 length: 15 amino acids. With 0 bases removed from V and 5 bases from J, the gap between germline ends came to 13 bases. CDR3 region: CASSLETEPGDTQYF. CDR3 nucleotide sequence: TGCGCCAGCAGCTTGGAAACTGAACCCGGAGATACGCAGTATTTT.

The V and J genes are TRBV19 and TRBJ1-2, with 8 positions matching TRBD1. The ends lost 8 bases at V and 8 bases at J; junction bases unmatched: 7. Per the germline V gene, CDR1 is LNHDA and CDR2 is SQIVND (reference sequence). This CDR3 spans 12 amino acids. In nucleotides, the CDR3 is TGTGCCAGTGTGGACAGGGCTGCCGGCTACACCTTC. Translating gives CASVDRAAGYTF.